A selection of T cell receptor beta chains follows, all from one sample in a study of regulatory T cells in long-lasting Graves disease. MiXCR was run by TCRdb on the multiplex PCR reads, yielding one entry per CDR3 protein. The sample yields about 470,000 distinct CDR3 sequences, around 20% seen once. The material sequenced was peripheral blood mononuclear cells (PBMCs), taken when the disease was refractory, from a patient treated with antithyroid drugs. The receptors originated from a female donor with Graves disease. Each CDR3 is given with its conserved first and last residue. The D gene is left open where the match is weak.

D gene: NA
V gene: TRBV6-5
J gene: TRBJ2-7
CDR3 protein: CASSYVPGSYEQYF

D gene: TRBD1
V gene: TRBV30
J gene: TRBJ1-6
CDR3 protein: CALTGQFNSPLHF

D gene: TRBD2
V gene: TRBV6-5
J gene: TRBJ2-2
CDR3 protein: CASSYGLAGDTGELFF

D gene: NA
V gene: TRBV7-9
J gene: TRBJ2-5
CDR3 protein: CASSPPEGQETQYF

D gene: NA
V gene: TRBV5-8
J gene: TRBJ2-2
CDR3 protein: CASSLSGAHGELFF

D gene: NA
V gene: TRBV5-1
J gene: TRBJ2-1
CDR3 protein: CASSLVLSPNEQFF

D gene: TRBD1
V gene: TRBV9
J gene: TRBJ1-4
CDR3 protein: CASSPGGDSEKLFF

D gene: TRBD1
V gene: TRBV24-1
J gene: TRBJ2-7
CDR3 protein: CATSVLVGQGVYEQYF

D gene: NA
V gene: TRBV28
J gene: TRBJ2-7
CDR3 protein: CASSLPPSEQYF

D gene: NA
V gene: TRBV6-1
J gene: TRBJ2-7
CDR3 protein: CASGREQYF

D gene: TRBD2
V gene: TRBV28
J gene: TRBJ2-7
CDR3 protein: CASSPRGGRFYEQYF

D gene: TRBD1
V gene: TRBV27
J gene: TRBJ1-1
CDR3 protein: CASQGGTEAFF

D gene: NA
V gene: TRBV6-1
J gene: TRBJ2-7
CDR3 protein: CASSIQDYEQYF

D gene: NA
V gene: TRBV20-1
J gene: TRBJ1-2
CDR3 protein: CSARDRETYGYTF

D gene: TRBD2
V gene: TRBV20-1
J gene: TRBJ2-7
CDR3 protein: CSARVEGGPWEQYF

D gene: TRBD2
V gene: TRBV6-1
J gene: TRBJ2-7
CDR3 protein: CASSGGAGGPAAIPYEQYF

D gene: TRBD2
V gene: TRBV6-1
J gene: TRBJ2-4
CDR3 protein: CASRTLAGLAKNIQYF

D gene: NA
V gene: TRBV11-1
J gene: TRBJ2-5
CDR3 protein: CASSLLFRQQETQYF

D gene: TRBD2
V gene: TRBV11-2
J gene: TRBJ2-3
CDR3 protein: CASSLAGGSDTQYF

D gene: NA
V gene: TRBV7-2
J gene: TRBJ2-2
CDR3 protein: CASSLVFLAKQLHTGELFF

D gene: NA
V gene: TRBV6-5
J gene: TRBJ2-3
CDR3 protein: CASHFRVGADTQYF

D gene: NA
V gene: TRBV27
J gene: TRBJ2-3
CDR3 protein: CASSLMPPDTQYF

D gene: TRBD2
V gene: TRBV7-2
J gene: TRBJ2-7
CDR3 protein: CASSLTIAGGPYEQYF

D gene: NA
V gene: TRBV7-2
J gene: TRBJ2-5
CDR3 protein: CASSLEAWYQETQYF

D gene: NA
V gene: TRBV6-1
J gene: TRBJ1-5
CDR3 protein: CASSELAASNQPQHF

D gene: TRBD2
V gene: TRBV7-9
J gene: TRBJ2-7
CDR3 protein: CASSLLLAEPYEQYF

D gene: NA
V gene: TRBV30
J gene: TRBJ2-7
CDR3 protein: CAWSVASSEQYF

D gene: NA
V gene: TRBV29-1
J gene: TRBJ1-2
CDR3 protein: CSVEPQGYGYTF